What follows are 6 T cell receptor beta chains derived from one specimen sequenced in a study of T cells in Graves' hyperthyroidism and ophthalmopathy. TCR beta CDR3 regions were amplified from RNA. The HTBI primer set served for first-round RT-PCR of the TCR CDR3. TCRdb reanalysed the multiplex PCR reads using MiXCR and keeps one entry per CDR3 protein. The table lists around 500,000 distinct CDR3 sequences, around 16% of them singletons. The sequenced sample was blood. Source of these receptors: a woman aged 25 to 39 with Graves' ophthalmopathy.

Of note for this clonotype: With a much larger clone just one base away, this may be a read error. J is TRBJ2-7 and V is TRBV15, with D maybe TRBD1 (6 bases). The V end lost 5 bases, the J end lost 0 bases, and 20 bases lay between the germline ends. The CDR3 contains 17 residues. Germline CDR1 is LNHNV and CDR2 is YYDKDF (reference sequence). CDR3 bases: TGTGCCACCAGCGGTCGTCGAAGGCAGGGGACCTCCTACGAGCAGTACTTC. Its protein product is CATSGRRRQGTSYEQYF.

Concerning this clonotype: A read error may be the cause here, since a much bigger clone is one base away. CDR3 region: CASTTLGWGNQPQHF. In DNA, the CDR3 is TGTGCCAGTACCACCCTGGGTTGGGGCAATCAGCCCCAGCATTTT. This chain connects TRBV19 to TRBJ1-5; D remains unclear. This CDR3 comprises 15 residues. Germline V gives CDR1 LNHDA, CDR2 SQIVND (reference sequence). The V end lost 7 bases, the J end lost 2 bases, and 15 bases lay between the germline ends.

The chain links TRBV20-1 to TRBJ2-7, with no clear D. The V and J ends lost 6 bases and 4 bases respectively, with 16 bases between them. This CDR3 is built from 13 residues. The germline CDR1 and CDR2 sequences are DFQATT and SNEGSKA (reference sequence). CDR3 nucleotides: TGCAGTGCCCTGACCCCTCTAGTGTACGAGCAGTACTTC. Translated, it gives CSALTPLVYEQYF.

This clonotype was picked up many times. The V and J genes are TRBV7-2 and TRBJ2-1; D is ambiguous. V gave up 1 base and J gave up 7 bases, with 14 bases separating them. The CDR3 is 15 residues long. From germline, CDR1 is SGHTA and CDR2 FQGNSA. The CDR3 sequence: CASSLGRVLQNEQFF. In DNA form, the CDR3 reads TGTGCCAGCAGCTTAGGTAGAGTTTTGCAGAATGAGCAGTTCTTC.

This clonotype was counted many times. CDR3 DNA sequence: TGCAGCGTTGAAGATCTAGGCAGATTATTCACAGATACGCAGTATTTT. It specifies CSVEDLGRLFTDTQYF. The chain is built from TRBV29-1 and TRBJ2-3; D call uncertain. Germline CDR1 is SQVTM and CDR2 is ANQGSEA. The CDR3 is 16 amino acids. The V end was cut by 0 bases, the J end by 2 bases, with 15 bases between.

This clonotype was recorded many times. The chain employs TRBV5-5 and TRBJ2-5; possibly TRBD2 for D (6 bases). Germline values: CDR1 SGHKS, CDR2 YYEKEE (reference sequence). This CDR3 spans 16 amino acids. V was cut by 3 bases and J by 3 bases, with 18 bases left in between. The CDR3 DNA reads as TGTGCCAGCAGCTCGACCCGCGTCCGCGGGAAAGAGACCCAGTACTTC. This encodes CASSSTRVRGKETQYF. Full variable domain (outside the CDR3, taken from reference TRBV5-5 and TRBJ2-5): DAGVTQSPTHLIKTRGQQVTLRCSPISGHKSVSWYQQVLGQGPQFIFQYYEKEERGRGNFPDRFSARQFPNYSSELNVNALLLGDSALYLCASSSTRVRGKETQYFGPGTRLLVL.